A single T cell receptor (beta chain) is shown here with its context. This CDR3 has 15 amino acids. V gave up 1 base and J gave up 3 bases; unmatched junction bases: 5. Germline V gene sequence: CDR1 ENHRY, CDR2 SYGVKD. This entry comes from a study of shared clonotypes between healthy human individuals. Whole-study context: Aged between 18 and 49, the donors were a couple of women and three men.

Sorted subsets were amplified in replicate PCRs using 150 to 250 ng DNA, about 30,000 T cell genomes. The assay was immunoSEQ multiplex PCR, and TCRdb's table has in-frame clones only and misses some. The data contain a few million clones, just under 95% of them singletons. The sequenced material came from naive CD4+ T cells from PBMCs. Documented subset: CD45RA+ positively selected. The clonotype comes from a man in his late teens or twenties in good health. Some clones in this sample may be carry-over from other donors' samples. The chain links TRBV10-3 to TRBJ1-2; 7 bases are shared with TRBD1. CDR3 protein: CAISEFSGGDYGYTF. The CDR3 DNA is TGTGCCATCAGTGAGTTTTCAGGGGGTGACTATGGCTACACCTTC.